These T cell receptor beta chains were read from a single sample in a study of T cell responses to AZD1222 COVID-19 vaccine. The protocol was immunoSEQ multiplex PCR, while the TCRdb copy is restricted to in-frame clones and leaves out a portion. The repertoire holds around 99,000 clones, with around 90% as singletons. The sequencing here drew on peripheral blood, taken on day 0 of AZD1222 vaccination. Receptors originate from an adult in good health. The CDR3 runs from the conserved cysteine through the conserved F or W. The D gene is left open where the match is weak. Size is stated for part of the rows, as once, few or many counts, or as a class when the clone is expanded.

clone size	V gene	D gene	J gene	CDR3 protein	CDR3 DNA
-	TRBV3-1/TRBV3-2	-	TRBJ2-7	CASSPRVFGVEQYF	TGTGCCAGCAGCCCTCGGGTCTTCGGGGTCGAGCAGTACTTC
few	TRBV2	-	TRBJ1-1	CASKLTLGGENTEAFF	TGTGCCAGCAAACTTACGCTAGGGGGAGAGAACACTGAAGCTTTCTTT
-	TRBV28	-	TRBJ2-2	CASSPSGAPRGELFF	TGTGCCAGCAGTCCCAGCGGAGCCCCGAGAGGGGAGCTGTTTTTT
-	TRBV6-5	-	TRBJ1-1	CASITGVNTEAFF	TGTGCCAGCATAACGGGGGTGAACACTGAAGCTTTCTTT
-	TRBV6-5	-	TRBJ1-6	CASRIDLVNSPLHF	TGTGCCAGCCGGATTGACCTAGTGAATTCACCCCTCCACTTT
few	TRBV19	-	TRBJ2-7	CASSMSGSYYEQYF	TGTGCCAGTAGTATGTCTGGCTCTTACTACGAGCAGTACTTC
-	TRBV12-3/TRBV12-4	TRBD1	TRBJ2-6	CASKPGGRHVLTF	TGTGCCAGCAAACCAGGGGGTCGGCACGTCCTGACTTTC
-	TRBV7-3	-	TRBJ2-2	CASSLIPMSGAVRVGELFF	TGTGCCAGCAGCTTAATACCTATGTCAGGGGCTGTGCGGGTCGGGGAGCTGTTTTTT
-	TRBV19	-	TRBJ2-1	CASSPTTISGWNEQFF	TGTGCCAGTAGTCCGACCACTATCTCTGGTTGGAATGAGCAGTTCTTC
once	TRBV3-1/TRBV3-2	-	TRBJ1-1	CASSLAAGASTEAFF	TGTGCCAGCAGCCTGGCGGCGGGGGCGAGCACTGAAGCTTTCTTT
-	TRBV10-1	-	TRBJ1-2	CASTWTYGYTF	TGCGCCAGCACCTGGACCTATGGCTACACCTTC
once	TRBV11-2	TRBD1	TRBJ2-7	CASSLVAAGGEQYF	TGTGCCAGCAGCTTAGTCGCGGCAGGGGGTGAGCAGTACTTC
-	TRBV6-1	-	TRBJ1-2	CASSESRNSFDGYTF	TGTGCCAGCAGTGAAAGTAGGAACAGCTTCGACGGCTACACCTTC
-	TRBV28	-	TRBJ1-1	CASRPRGAGVTTEAFF	TGTGCCAGCAGACCTCGTGGGGCGGGGGTAACCACTGAAGCTTTCTTT
-	TRBV6-4	-	TRBJ1-5	CASSPQSSNQPQHF	TGTGCCAGCAGTCCCCAAAGCAGCAATCAGCCCCAGCATTTT
-	TRBV7-2	TRBD1	TRBJ1-6	CASSSRQGGNSPLHF	TGTGCCAGCAGCTCTAGACAGGGGGGAAATTCACCCCTCCACTTT
-	TRBV27	TRBD1	TRBJ2-7	CASSSYRGRLNEQYF	TGTGCCAGCAGTTCCTACAGGGGAAGGCTCAACGAGCAGTACTTC
-	TRBV9	-	TRBJ2-3	CASSVTGSTDTQYF	TGTGCCAGCAGCGTAACCGGAAGCACAGATACGCAGTATTTT
-	TRBV19	TRBD1	TRBJ1-5	CASFIYLTRQGMSRTGQPQHF	TGTGCCAGTTTTATATATTTAACACGACAGGGGATGTCGAGGACGGGTCAGCCCCAGCATTTT